This passage covers 12 T cell receptor beta chains from one sample sequenced in a study of Graves' ophthalmopathy and Graves' hyperthyroidism. Investigators amplified TCR beta CDR3 regions from RNA transcripts. In the first round, RT-PCR was carried out with HTBI primers, and a multiplex PCR formed the second round. One entry per CDR3 protein results from TCRdb running MiXCR on the multiplex PCR reads. The profile shows roughly 300,000 distinct CDR3 sequences, roughly a sixth of them singletons. Sequencing used peripheral blood. The receptors derive from an adult man with Graves' ophthalmopathy.

This clonotype was counted many times. Germline and junction disagree at one end, which may indicate a read error. V is TRBV7-2 and J is TRBJ2-2; D ambiguous. The CDR3 is 14 amino acids. Germline assignment: CDR1 SGHTA and CDR2 FQGNSA. For the CDR3, the DNA is TGCGCCAGCAGCTTGGGTGGTAACACCGGGGAGCTGTTTTTT. This translates into CASSLGGNTGELFF. The full variable domain, rest sourced from reference TRBV7-2 and TRBJ2-2, is GAGVSQSPSNKVTEKGKDVELRCDPISGHTALYWYRQSLGQGLEFLIYFQGNSAPDKSGLPSDRFSAERTGGSVSTLTIQRTQQEDSAVYLCASSLGGNTGELFFGEGSRLTVL.

In this sample, this clonotype turned up many times. The rearrangement joins TRBV24-1 to TRBJ2-5, with TRBD1 matching over 7 bases. The germline V gene encodes CDR1 KGHDR and CDR2 SFDVKD. This CDR3 spans 15 amino acids. Trimming cost V 3 bases and J 5 bases; bases outside gene matches: 8. Here the CDR3 reads CATSDPGTVAETQYF. For the CDR3, the DNA is TGTGCCACCAGTGATCCCGGGACAGTAGCGGAGACCCAGTACTTC.

J is TRBJ2-5 and V is TRBV12-3 or TRBV12-4; the D gene is possibly TRBD1 (7 bases). The CDR3 has 14 amino acids. With 7 bases removed from V and 4 bases from J, the gap between germline ends came to 16 bases. CDR3 region: CASNLRGAGETQYF. The CDR3 coding sequence is TGTGCCAGCAACCTCAGGGGGGCGGGAGAGACCCAGTACTTC.

This clonotype was picked up many times. This chain links TRBV6-4 with TRBJ1-5; TRBD1 aligns across 7 bases. Trimming removed 9 bases from V and 6 bases from J; junction bases left unmatched: 5. In germline, CDR1 is MRHNA, CDR2 SNTAGT. The CDR3 is made up of 12 amino acids. The CDR3 here is CARTGTVQPQHF. The CDR3 region has the DNA TGTGCCAGGACAGGGACGGTTCAGCCCCAGCATTTT.

This clonotype was seen ten or more times. At one end the junction does not follow the germline gene, possibly because of a read error. J is TRBJ1-2 and V is TRBV5-1; the D is unclear. There are 15 residues in the CDR3. CDR1 SGHRS and CDR2 YFSETQ come from the germline V gene. DNA for the CDR3: TGCGCCAGCAGGTTGGACCTCACAAGTAACTATGGCTACACCTTC. It translates to CASRLDLTSNYGYTF.

About this clonotype: Since a much larger clone is just one base distant, this may be a read error. The V gene is TRBV20-1, the J gene TRBJ2-3; TRBD2 agrees at 10 bases. Germline V lookup: CDR1 DFQATT, CDR2 SNEGSKA (reference sequence). V lost 5 bases to trimming and J lost 4 bases; unmatched junction nucleotides: 6. This CDR3 has 14 amino acids. CDR3 nucleotide sequence: TGCAGTGCTTGGACTAGCGGCAGCTCAGATACGCAGTATTTT. It specifies CSAWTSGSSDTQYF.

This clonotype was seen at least ten times. The chain employs TRBV10-3 and TRBJ2-5; 8 bases match TRBD1. The CDR3 contains 14 residues. Looked up from germline, CDR1 is ENHRY and CDR2 is SYGVKD. The trim removed 10 bases at V and 2 bases at J, leaving 9 bases unmatched. In nucleotides, the CDR3 is TGTGCCACACGTACAGGGGGATCTCAAGAGACCCAGTACTTC. This codes for CATRTGGSQETQYF.

This clonotype was observed many times. The J gene is TRBJ1-1, the V gene TRBV4-1, with 7 bases fitting TRBD1. The CDR3 consists of 17 residues. The V gene's germline CDR1 is MGHRA and CDR2 YSYEKL. V was pared by 0 bases and J by 4 bases, with 11 bases of the junction left unmatched. The CDR3 DNA is TGCGCCAGCAGCCAAGATGCGAAGGGGGCAATCGCCACTGAAGCTTTCTTT. Translation: CASSQDAKGAIATEAFF.

This clonotype is labeled medium-sized. This sequence joins TRBV6-5 and TRBJ1-1; no reliable D call. Germline lookup yields CDR1 MNHEY and CDR2 SVGAGI. The CDR3 loop spans 15 amino acids. V shed 6 bases and J shed 1 base, with 15 bases lying between them. Here the CDR3 reads CASRTMSKGNTEAFF. CDR3 DNA sequence: TGTGCCAGCAGGACGATGAGTAAGGGGAACACTGAAGCTTTCTTT.

There are many counts of this clonotype. The chain employs TRBV3-1 and TRBJ1-5; no reliable D call. Looked up from germline, CDR1 is LGHDT and CDR2 is YNNKEL (reference sequence). V lost 0 bases to trimming and J lost 6 bases, with 12 bases between them. The CDR3 is made up of 15 amino acids. In DNA form, the CDR3 reads TGTGCCAGCAGCCAAGACCGCGGAGGGCCTCAGCCCCAGCATTTT. Translating gives CASSQDRGGPQPQHF.

The rearrangement links TRBV5-1 to TRBJ2-7; 12 bases map to TRBD2. J gave up 5 bases and V 4 bases, and 7 bases lay outside the gene matches. Germline assignment: CDR1 SGHRS and CDR2 YFSETQ. This CDR3 has 15 amino acids. Written as DNA, the CDR3 is TGCGCCAGCAGCCGACTAGCGGGAGAGGCCCACGAGCAGTACTTC. As protein: CASSRLAGEAHEQYF.

This clonotype was recorded at least ten times. The chain uses TRBV20-1 and TRBJ1-1; 8 positions match TRBD1. From germline, CDR1 is DFQATT and CDR2 SNEGSKA (reference sequence). The J segment lost 3 bases and the V segment lost 3 bases, leaving 12 bases of the junction unmatched. CDR3 length: 16 amino acids. CDR3 protein: CSASKEWTGTYTEAFF. The CDR3 bases are TGCAGTGCTAGTAAGGAATGGACAGGGACCTACACTGAAGCTTTCTTT.